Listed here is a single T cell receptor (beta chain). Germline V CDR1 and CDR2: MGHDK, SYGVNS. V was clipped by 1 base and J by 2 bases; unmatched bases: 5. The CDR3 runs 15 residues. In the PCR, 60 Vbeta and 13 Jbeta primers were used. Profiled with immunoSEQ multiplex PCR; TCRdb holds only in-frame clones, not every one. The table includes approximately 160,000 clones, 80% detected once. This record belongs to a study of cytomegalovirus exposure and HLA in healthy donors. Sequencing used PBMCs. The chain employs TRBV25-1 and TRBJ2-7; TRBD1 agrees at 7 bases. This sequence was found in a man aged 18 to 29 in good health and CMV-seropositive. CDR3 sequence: CASSESDRPTYEQYF. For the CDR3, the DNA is TGTGCCAGCAGTGAATCGGACAGGCCAACCTACGAGCAGTACTTC.